This TCR beta chain was documented in a study of CD8 T cells in ankylosing spondylitis. The study's findings and limits: It was reported that disease-linked clones were significantly enriched in matched ankylosing spondylitis synovial fluid.

The CDR3 is 13 amino acids. The germline V gene has CDR1 SGHTS and CDR2 YDEGEE. TCRdb reprocessed the 5' RACE reads via MiXCR and lists one record per CDR3 protein. The sample has 250,000 to 400,000 distinct CDR3 sequences, more than 9% seen once. This clonotype was counted once. Its target is unknown. The junction and the germline gene differ at one end; a read error may be behind it. Sequencing input: blood, either unsorted or a sorted T cell fraction (not recorded which). This chain joins TRBV5-8 and TRBJ1-2; no clear D. This sequence was found in a female donor with ankylosing spondylitis or in good health (not recorded which). CDR3 protein: CASSMLGEYGDTF. Here the CDR3 DNA reads TGTGCCAGCAGTATGCTGGGAGAGTATGGCGACACCTTC.